This passage covers 29 T cell receptor beta chains from one sample sequenced in a study of blood T cells in healthy people across ages. A sample-barcoded 5' primer and a J-beta primer mix were used in a second PCR of roughly 7 to 12 cycles. In TCRdb, the 5' RACE reads were re-called with MiXCR into one record per CDR3 protein. The repertoire holds fewer than 750,000 distinct CDR3 sequences, approximately 52% seen once, with about 13% in the top ten. The specimen sequenced was blood. Receptors were obtained from an elderly woman in good health.

To note about this clonotype: With a much larger clone just one base away, this may be a read error. V and J are TRBV7-2 and TRBJ1-4, with a tentative D call TRBD1 (6 bases). This CDR3 contains 13 residues. V gave up 4 bases and J gave up 5 bases, with 8 bases separating them. CDR1 is SGHTA and CDR2 is FQGNSA in the germline V gene. DNA for the CDR3: TGTGCCAGCAGCTCTCAGGGGAATGAAAAACTGTTTTTT. It yields the protein CASSSQGNEKLFF.

Concerning this clonotype itself: A read error may be the cause here, since a much bigger clone is one base away. The chain joins TRBV29-1 to TRBJ2-7, with D possibly being TRBD2 (6 bases). The CDR3 sequence is 14 residues long. With 1 base removed from V and 7 bases from J, the gap between germline ends came to 17 bases. Germline CDR1 is SQVTM and CDR2 is ANQGSEA. The CDR3, as DNA: TGCAGCGTTGAAGTTGGGCGGGAAAGGGATGAGCAGTACTTC. It is translated as CSVEVGRERDEQYF.

The chain has TRBV11-3 and TRBJ2-1; D is unresolved. V was pared by 2 bases and J by 5 bases, with 7 bases between. CDR1 and CDR2 (germline): SGHNT, YENEEA. This CDR3 has 13 amino acids. The CDR3 DNA sequence: TGTGCCAGCAGCTTAACGGCGGACAATGAGCAGTTCTTC. Protein product: CASSLTADNEQFF.

This clonotype was seen many times. The V and J genes are TRBV29-1 and TRBJ2-3, with 8 nucleotides matching TRBD2. The J segment lost 1 base and the V segment lost 5 bases, leaving 11 bases of the junction unmatched. CDR3 length equals 16 residues. CDR1 and CDR2 from the germline V gene are SQVTM and ANQGSEA. The CDR3 protein is CSVSGSSGFGTDTQYF. The CDR3 DNA is TGCAGCGTTTCGGGGTCTAGCGGGTTTGGCACAGATACGCAGTATTTT.

About this clonotype: A much larger clone differs by one base, so this may be a read error. J is TRBJ2-5 and V is TRBV12-3 or TRBV12-4; the D gene could be TRBD1 or TRBD2 (5 bases each). The V gene lost 6 bases and the J gene lost 1 base, with 15 bases spanning the gap. The CDR3 covers 15 residues. Here the CDR3 DNA reads TGTGCCAGCAGAACGGGACGAGGGCTCCAAGAGACCCAGTACTTC. Amino acid sequence: CASRTGRGLQETQYF.

The chain carries TRBV7-6 and TRBJ1-4; tentatively, D is TRBD1 (6 bases). Germline lookup yields CDR1 SGHVS and CDR2 FNYEAQ. Deletions cut 5 bases from V and 0 bases from J, with 19 bases between. This CDR3 comprises 18 residues. Here the CDR3 DNA reads TGTGCCAGCAGCCCTATCGGGGGGGCTGGAACAACTAATGAAAAACTGTTTTTT. This translates into CASSPIGGAGTTNEKLFF.

This clonotype was seen many times. The chain uses TRBV7-2 and TRBJ2-7; TRBD1 matches 8 bases. Germline V gives CDR1 SGHTA, CDR2 FQGNSA. The junction had 12 bases not matched to a gene; V was cut back by 10 bases and J by 4 bases. This CDR3 comprises 14 residues. For the CDR3, the DNA is TGTGCCATCTCCCGGGCAGGGGGCATATACGAGCAGTACTTC. Protein: CAISRAGGIYEQYF.

This clonotype was seen a few times. The CDR3 nucleotides read TGTGCCAGCAGTCTCCCAGGTGGGACAGGAGATACGCAGTATTTT. It yields the protein CASSLPGGTGDTQYF. V is TRBV27 and J is TRBJ2-3; 8 nucleotides align to TRBD1. V shed 5 bases and J 5 bases; nucleotides not matched to a gene: 9. The CDR3 loop spans 15 amino acids. CDR1 and CDR2 from the germline V gene are MNHEY and SMNVEV (reference sequence).

This clonotype was recorded at least ten times. This chain uses TRBV7-2 with TRBJ2-5; D is undetermined. The V and J ends lost 7 bases and 1 base respectively, with 13 bases between them. This CDR3 comprises 14 residues. Germline CDR1 reads SGHTA; CDR2 reads FQGNSA. CDR3 DNA sequence: TGTGCCAGCAAACCTTCAGGCTTCCAAGAGACCCAGTACTTC. Protein product: CASKPSGFQETQYF.

In this sample, this clonotype turned up once. The chain combines TRBV5-6 with TRBJ1-1; D remains ambiguous. CDR3 length: 12 residues. V lost 6 bases to trimming and J lost 4 bases, with 10 bases between them. Germline CDR1 SGHDT, CDR2 YYEEEE. The CDR3 DNA is TGTGCCAGCATGGATATGGGCACTGAAGCTTTCTTT. This sequence encodes CASMDMGTEAFF.

The chain combines TRBV20-1 with TRBJ1-2, with D possibly matching TRBD1 (5 bases). V lost 0 bases, J lost 4 bases, and 12 bases lay in between. The CDR3 has 14 residues. Germline V lookup: CDR1 DFQATT, CDR2 SNEGSKA (reference sequence). CDR3 region: CSARDLTGSYGYTF. The CDR3 coding sequence is TGCAGTGCTAGAGACCTCACAGGATCCTATGGCTACACCTTC.

This clonotype was seen repeatedly, ten times or more. The chain links TRBV7-8 to TRBJ2-4; 7 bases line up with TRBD1. CDR1 is SGHVS and CDR2 is FQNEAQ in the germline V gene. This CDR3 contains 16 residues. The J segment lost 0 bases and the V segment lost 4 bases, leaving 6 bases of the junction unmatched. The CDR3 protein is CASSYGQVLAKNIQYF. Written as DNA, the CDR3 is TGTGCCAGCAGCTATGGACAGGTTCTAGCCAAAAACATTCAGTACTTC.

There are a few counts of this clonotype. The chain combines TRBV6-5 with TRBJ2-5; the D gene is possibly TRBD2 (5 bases). CDR3 length: 13 amino acids. Germline CDR1 MNHEY, CDR2 SVGAGI. V lost 2 bases and J 5 bases, leaving 9 bases between the germline ends. The CDR3 loop reads CASSYERGETQYF. CDR3 in DNA: TGTGCCAGCAGTTACGAACGAGGGGAGACCCAGTACTTC.

Here the CDR3 reads CASSLARSDTQYF. The CDR3 DNA sequence: TGTGCCAGCAGCTTAGCCAGGTCAGATACGCAGTATTTT. This sequence joins TRBV7-6 and TRBJ2-3; D remains unclear. The length of the CDR3 is 13 residues. The germline V and J ends were trimmed by 0 bases and 4 bases, with 5 bases remaining between them. The germline gives CDR1 SGHVS, CDR2 FNYEAQ.

The chain combines TRBV20-1 with TRBJ1-2, with 10 bases that match TRBD1. The germline V gene has CDR1 DFQATT and CDR2 SNEGSKA (reference sequence). The CDR3 is 15 amino acids. The CDR3 DNA follows: TGCAGGGCAATAACCGGGACAGGGGTGAACTATGGCTACACCTTC. Translating it yields CRAITGTGVNYGYTF.

J is TRBJ2-5 and V is TRBV28; no clear D gene. Looked up from germline, CDR1 is MDHEN and CDR2 is SYDVKM. CDR3 length: 14 residues. Trimming cost V 5 bases and J 1 base, with 11 bases left between them. The CDR3 DNA follows: TGTGCCAGCAGTCACCGCATGGGCCAAGAGACCCAGTACTTC. It specifies CASSHRMGQETQYF.

This rearrangement joins TRBV3-1 to TRBJ2-7; D not certain. The germline gives CDR1 LGHDT, CDR2 YNNKEL (reference sequence). The CDR3 consists of 12 residues. With 6 bases removed from V and 5 bases from J, the gap between germline ends came to 11 bases. CDR3 sequence: CASSRRGDEQYF. The DNA for the CDR3 is TGTGCCAGCAGTCGCCGCGGTGACGAGCAGTACTTC.

In regard to this clonotype: A read error may explain this, as a much larger clone is one base away. The chain couples TRBV7-3 to TRBJ1-2; 8 bases are shared with TRBD1. The CDR3 contains 16 residues. The germline V gene has CDR1 SGHTA and CDR2 FQGTGA. The chain's CDR3 is CVSSQTGGRSNYGYTF. CDR3 bases: TGTGTCAGCAGCCAAACAGGGGGGCGCTCAAACTATGGCTACACCTTC.

This clonotype was seen at least ten times. The J gene is TRBJ2-3, the V gene TRBV7-8; maybe TRBD2 (5 bases). This CDR3 comprises 18 residues. V was clipped by 5 bases and J by 5 bases, with 26 bases between them. Germline values: CDR1 SGHVS, CDR2 FQNEAQ. CDR3 residues: CASSLTRTARSGLDTQYF. The CDR3 nucleotides read TGTGCCAGCAGCCTGACACGGACTGCTAGGAGCGGACTAGATACGCAGTATTTT.

V usage is TRBV2 and J usage is TRBJ1-6, with unresolved D. Deletions cut 8 bases from V and 13 bases from J, with 21 bases between. Germline CDR1 is SNHLY and CDR2 is FYNNEI. The CDR3 loop spans 14 amino acids. The CDR3 protein is CASVLAVPTVPLHF. The DNA of the CDR3 is TGTGCCAGCGTGCTGGCGGTACCAACGGTTCCCCTCCACTTT.

The J gene is TRBJ2-7, the V gene TRBV6-5; 7 bases fit TRBD1. Germline CDR1 is MNHEY and CDR2 is SVGAGI. CDR3 size: 14 residues. V gave up 6 bases and J gave up 2 bases; unmatched junction bases: 7. The CDR3 region is CASSPSRGTYEQYF. The CDR3 DNA reads as TGTGCCAGCAGCCCGAGCAGGGGGACCTACGAGCAGTACTTC.

This clonotype was recorded at least ten times. This rearrangement joins TRBV5-1 to TRBJ2-7, with TRBD2 identical over 12 bases. Germline V gene lookup returns CDR1 SGHRS and CDR2 YFSETQ. The CDR3 runs 18 residues. Trimming cost V 0 bases and J 5 bases; bases outside gene matches: 12. The CDR3 DNA follows: TGCGCCAGCAGCTTGGAGGGGACTACTAGCGGGAGGACCAACGAGCAGTACTTC. Amino acids: CASSLEGTTSGRTNEQYF.

The chain uses TRBV29-1 and TRBJ1-2, with 10 bases aligning to TRBD1. CDR1 is SQVTM and CDR2 is ANQGSEA in the germline V gene. This CDR3 contains 15 residues. After removal of 1 base from V and 8 bases from J, the junction contained 10 bases not matched to a gene. This CDR3 reads CSVEGEPGQGKGYTF. In DNA form, the CDR3 reads TGCAGCGTTGAAGGTGAACCGGGACAGGGGAAGGGCTACACCTTC.

This clonotype was found a few times. This chain connects TRBV20-1 to TRBJ1-1; perhaps TRBD1 as D (6 bases). This CDR3 has 14 residues. V was cut by 5 bases and J by 2 bases, with 15 bases left in between. From germline, CDR1 is DFQATT and CDR2 SNEGSKA (reference sequence). Here the CDR3 reads CSAYHRAVNTEAFF. CDR3 DNA: TGCAGTGCTTATCACAGGGCAGTAAACACTGAAGCTTTCTTT.

With respect to this clonotype: A much larger clone lies a single base off, so this may be a read error. J is TRBJ2-1 and V is TRBV5-1; D might be TRBD1 (5 bases). Germline V gene sequence: CDR1 SGHRS, CDR2 YFSETQ. There are 15 residues in the CDR3. CDR3 DNA sequence: TGCGCCAGCAGCGCGGACACGAGCTCCTGCAATGAGCAGTTCTTC. This sequence encodes CASSADTSSCNEQFF.

The chain has TRBV7-9 and TRBJ1-4, with D perhaps matching TRBD1 (6 bases). V gave up 6 bases and J gave up 0 bases, with 11 bases separating them. Germline assignment: CDR1 SEHNR and CDR2 FQNEAQ (reference sequence). CDR3 length: 15 residues. In DNA form, the CDR3 reads TGTGCCAGCAGAGGGGGACAACCAACTAATGAAAAACTGTTTTTT. It translates to CASRGGQPTNEKLFF.

The rearrangement links TRBV29-1 to TRBJ2-7, with 7 bases identical to TRBD2. Germline V gene lookup returns CDR1 SQVTM and CDR2 ANQGSEA. The CDR3 totals 12 residues. V lost 7 bases and J lost 2; bases outside the gene matches: 5. In DNA, the CDR3 is TGCAGCGCGCGAGCGGGGACCTACGAGCAGTACTTC. Amino acids: CSARAGTYEQYF.

In DNA form, the CDR3 reads TGTGCCAGCAAGAAGGGGGCCCACGAGCAGTACTTC. It is translated as CASKKGAHEQYF. The J gene is TRBJ2-7, the V gene TRBV6-5; 7 nucleotides line up with TRBD1. The junction had 5 bases not matched to a gene; V was cut back by 7 bases and J by 5 bases. This CDR3 has 12 amino acids. CDR1 is MNHEY and CDR2 is SVGAGI in the germline V gene.

The V and J genes are TRBV10-3 and TRBJ2-3; D might be TRBD1 (5 bases). Per germline, CDR1 ENHRY and CDR2 SYGVKD. The CDR3 runs 15 residues. The V and J ends lost 3 bases and 6 bases respectively, with 16 bases between them. The CDR3, as DNA: TGTGCCATCAGTGAATATGTCAGGGAAGCGGATACGCAGTATTTT. Translating it yields CAISEYVREADTQYF.